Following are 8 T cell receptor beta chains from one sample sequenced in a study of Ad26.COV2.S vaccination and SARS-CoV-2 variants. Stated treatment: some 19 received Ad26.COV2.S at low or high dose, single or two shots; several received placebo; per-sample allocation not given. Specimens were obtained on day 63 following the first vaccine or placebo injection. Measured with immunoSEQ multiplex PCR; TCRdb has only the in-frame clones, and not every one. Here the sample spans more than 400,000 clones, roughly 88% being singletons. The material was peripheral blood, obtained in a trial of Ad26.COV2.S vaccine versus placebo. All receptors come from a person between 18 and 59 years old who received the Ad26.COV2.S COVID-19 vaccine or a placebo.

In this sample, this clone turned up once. Written as DNA, the CDR3 is TGTGCCAGCAGCTCCGGTTCGGGGGAGCAGTTCTTC. Protein: CASSSGSGEQFF. The chain combines TRBV7-3 with TRBJ2-1, with a tentative D call TRBD2 (5 bases). The length of the CDR3 is 12 residues. V lost 4 bases to trimming and J lost 10 bases, with 11 bases between them. Germline loops: CDR1 SGHTA, CDR2 FQGTGA.

In DNA form, the CDR3 reads TGTGCCAGCAGCGTAGTCCTCACCGGGGAGCTGTTTTTT. Translated, it gives CASSVVLTGELFF. The chain is built from TRBV9 and TRBJ2-2; D gene uncertain. Germline V gene lookup returns CDR1 SGDLS and CDR2 YYNGEE. V lost 0 bases to trimming and J lost 4 bases, with 4 bases between them. The CDR3 is 13 amino acids. The complete variable domain, with remaining parts taken from reference TRBV9 and TRBJ2-2, reads DSGVTQTPKHLITATGQRVTLRCSPRSGDLSVYWYQQSLDQGLQFLIQYYNGEERAKGNILERFSAQQFPDLHSELNLSSLELGDSALYFCASSVVLTGELFFGEGSRLTVL.

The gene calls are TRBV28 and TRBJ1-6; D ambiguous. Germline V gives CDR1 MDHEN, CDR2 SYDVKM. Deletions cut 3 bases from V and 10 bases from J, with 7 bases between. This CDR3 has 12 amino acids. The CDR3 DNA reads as TGTGCCAGCAGTTTTTCTATGTCACCCCTCCACTTT. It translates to CASSFSMSPLHF.

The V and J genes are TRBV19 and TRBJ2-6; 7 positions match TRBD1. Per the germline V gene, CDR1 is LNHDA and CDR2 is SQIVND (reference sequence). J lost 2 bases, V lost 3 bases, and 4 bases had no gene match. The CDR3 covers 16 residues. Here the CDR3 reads CASSIPQGAGANVLTF. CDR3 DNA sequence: TGTGCCAGTAGTATCCCTCAGGGGGCTGGGGCCAACGTCCTGACTTTC.

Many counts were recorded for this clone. This chain's CDR3 is CASSEYKDTGELFF. In DNA form, the CDR3 reads TGTGCCAGCAGTGAATATAAGGACACCGGGGAGCTGTTTTTT. This chain uses TRBV25-1 with TRBJ2-2; no definite D call. V dropped 0 bases and J dropped 3 bases, with 5 bases sitting between them. The germline gives CDR1 MGHDK, CDR2 SYGVNS. The CDR3 has 14 residues.

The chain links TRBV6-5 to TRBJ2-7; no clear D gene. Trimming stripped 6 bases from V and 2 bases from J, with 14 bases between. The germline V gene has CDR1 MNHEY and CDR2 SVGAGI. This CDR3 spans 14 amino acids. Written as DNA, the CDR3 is TGTGCCAGCAGACAAGGACCATTGGCCTACGAGCAGTACTTC. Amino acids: CASRQGPLAYEQYF.

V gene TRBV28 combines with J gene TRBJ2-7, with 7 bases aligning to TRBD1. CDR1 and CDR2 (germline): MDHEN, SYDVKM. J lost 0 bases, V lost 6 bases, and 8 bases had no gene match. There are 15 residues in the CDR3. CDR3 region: CASRRQGKSSYEQYF. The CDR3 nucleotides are TGTGCCAGCAGAAGACAGGGCAAAAGCTCCTACGAGCAGTACTTC.

The DNA for the CDR3 is TGTGCCTGGAACAGGGATAATTCACCCCTCCACTTT. Protein product: CAWNRDNSPLHF. J is TRBJ1-6 and V is TRBV30; D may be TRBD1 (6 bases). V was shortened by 4 bases and J by 5 bases, with 6 bases between the two germline ends. The CDR3 covers 12 residues. Looked up from germline, CDR1 is GTSNPN and CDR2 is SVGIG (reference sequence).